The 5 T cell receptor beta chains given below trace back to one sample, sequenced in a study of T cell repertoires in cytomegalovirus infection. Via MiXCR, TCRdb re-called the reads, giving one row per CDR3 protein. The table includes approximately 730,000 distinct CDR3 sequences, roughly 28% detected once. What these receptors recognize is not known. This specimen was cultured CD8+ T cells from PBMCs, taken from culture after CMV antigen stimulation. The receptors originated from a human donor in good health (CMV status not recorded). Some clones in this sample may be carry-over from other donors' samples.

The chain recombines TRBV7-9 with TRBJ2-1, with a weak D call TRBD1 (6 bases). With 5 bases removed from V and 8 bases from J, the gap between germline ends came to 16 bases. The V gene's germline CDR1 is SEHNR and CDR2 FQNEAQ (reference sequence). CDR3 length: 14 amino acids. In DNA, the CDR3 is TGTGCCAGCAGCCCCACCATGGGACACGATGAGCAGTTCTTC. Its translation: CASSPTMGHDEQFF.

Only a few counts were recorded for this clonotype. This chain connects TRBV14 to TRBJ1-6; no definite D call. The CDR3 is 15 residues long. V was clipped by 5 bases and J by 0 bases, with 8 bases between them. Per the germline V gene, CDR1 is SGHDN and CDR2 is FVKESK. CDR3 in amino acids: CASSSKSSYNSPLHF. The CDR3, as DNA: TGTGCCAGCAGCTCGAAGAGCTCCTATAATTCACCCCTCCACTTT.

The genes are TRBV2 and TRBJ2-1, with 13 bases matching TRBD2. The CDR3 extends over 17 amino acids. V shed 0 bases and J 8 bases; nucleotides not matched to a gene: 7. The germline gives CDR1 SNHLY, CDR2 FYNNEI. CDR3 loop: CASSEAELAGGVDEQFF. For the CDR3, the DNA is TGTGCCAGCAGTGAAGCAGAACTAGCGGGGGGGGTAGATGAGCAGTTCTTC.

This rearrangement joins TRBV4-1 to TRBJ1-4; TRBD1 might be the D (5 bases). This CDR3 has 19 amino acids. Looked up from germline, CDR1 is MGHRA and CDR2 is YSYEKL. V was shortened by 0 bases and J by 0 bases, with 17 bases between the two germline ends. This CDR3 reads CASSQDGGGAQATNEKLFF. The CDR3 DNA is TGCGCCAGCAGCCAAGACGGGGGGGGTGCGCAAGCAACTAATGAAAAACTGTTTTTT.

CDR3 bases: TGTGCCAGCAGTGAACCCCCTCCGGACAGGGGGCGTTACGGAAGGATTTACAATGAGCAGTTCTTC. Translated, it gives CASSEPPPDRGRYGRIYNEQFF. The chain uses TRBV6-1 and TRBJ2-1; TRBD1 aligns across 11 bases. J was trimmed by 4 bases and V by 2 bases; bases with no gene match: 22. The germline V gene has CDR1 MNHNS and CDR2 SASEGT. This CDR3 spans 22 amino acids.